This record concerns one T cell receptor (beta chain) sequence. The antigen remains undetermined. This entry is derived from a study of shared clonotypes between healthy human individuals. The naive CD8 subset, CD45RO-negative cells positively selected for CCR7, excluded terminally differentiated effector memory CD45RA+ cells. Every contributor of samples was a Caucasian grown-up residing in Nashville, Tennessee. Study-wide points: Naive CD4 clonotypes overlapped across several donors at around 5%.

Sorted subsets were amplified in replicate PCRs using 200 to 250 ng DNA, tens of thousands of T cell genomes. Generated by immunoSEQ multiplex PCR, the TCRdb table keeps only in-frame clones and is missing some. The repertoire has millions of clones, about 92% of them found once; the top ten carry 1.7%. The TCR originated in a young man in good health. Some clones in this sample may be carry-over from other donors' samples. The sequencing sample was made of naive CD8+ T cells from PBMCs.

The DNA of the CDR3 is TGTGCCAGCAGCTTAGGTGACAGGGCCTCCTTGAGGTACAATGAGCAGTTCTTC. Its translation: CASSLGDRASLRYNEQFF. J is TRBJ2-1 and V is TRBV11-2; 7 bases match TRBD1. Germline CDR1 SGHAT, CDR2 FQNNGV. V shed 1 base, J shed 4 bases, and the junction held 13 bases outside the gene matches. The length of the CDR3 is 18 residues.